The 26 T cell receptor beta chains below all came from one sample that was sequenced in a study of shared clonotypes between healthy human individuals (dated by TCRdb to 2018 to 2021). The method behind the library was the immunoSEQ multiplex PCR assay. Drawn from immuneACCESS, this table holds only the in-frame rearrangements with V and J called that TCRdb kept. Clones are partly lost; checked studies trace under half to an unresolved V gene and leave the rest unexplained. This sample gives about 2,100,000 clones in total; 93% of them show up just once. In total, the top ten clones hold under 2% of the sample. CD8 naive samples consisted of CD45RO-negative cells that were positively selected for CCR7, yielding a CD45RA+CCR7+ population without TemRA cells. Sequencing was done on a sample of naive CD8+ T cells from PBMCs. The intended sense of this specimen's cell subset or site label: CD45RA+CCR7+. Receptor source: a man between 18 and 29 years old in good health. Some clones in this sample may be carry-over from other donors' samples.

This clone was picked up one time. The rearrangement joins TRBV5-1 to TRBJ2-7; 14 nucleotides align to TRBD2. CDR3 length equals 15 residues. The V gene's germline CDR1 is SGHRS and CDR2 YFSETQ. V shed 4 bases, J shed 3 bases, and the junction held 3 bases outside the gene matches. In DNA form, the CDR3 reads TGCGCCAGCAGCCTGGGACTAGCGGGAGACTACGAGCAGTACTTC. Its protein is CASSLGLAGDYEQYF.

The chain uses TRBV28 and TRBJ1-1, with a tentative D call TRBD1 (6 bases). Germline loops: CDR1 MDHEN, CDR2 SYDVKM. Trimming took off 6 bases at V and 5 bases at J, with 13 bases between the two ends. The CDR3 is made up of 13 amino acids. CDR3 region: CASRGAVGTEAFF. The CDR3 nucleotides read TGTGCCAGCAGGGGGGCGGTCGGTACTGAAGCTTTCTTT.

With regard to this clone: Other nucleotide sequences from this sample produce the same CDR3. This sequence joins TRBV9 and TRBJ2-7, with D maybe TRBD2 (8 bases). The V end was cut by 0 bases, the J end by 4 bases, with 14 bases between. CDR3 size: 15 residues. Germline V gene lookup returns CDR1 SGDLS and CDR2 YYNGEE. The CDR3 is CASSVAGGGLYEQYF. In DNA form, the CDR3 reads TGTGCCAGCAGCGTAGCGGGAGGGGGCTTATACGAGCAGTACTTC.

The gene calls are TRBV6-5 and TRBJ1-5; D possibly corresponds to TRBD1 (6 bases). V was clipped by 5 bases and J by 4 bases, with 12 bases between them. Germline V lookup: CDR1 MNHEY, CDR2 SVGAGI. The CDR3 has 14 amino acids. The CDR3 coding sequence is TGTGCCAGCAGTACGACAGGCAATAATCAGCCCCAGCATTTT. Translating it yields CASSTTGNNQPQHF.

The chain combines TRBV27 with TRBJ2-7, with TRBD1 matching over 12 bases. The junction had 8 bases not matched to a gene; V was cut back by 2 bases and J by 6 bases. The CDR3 sequence is 16 residues long. Germline assignment: CDR1 MNHEY and CDR2 SMNVEV (reference sequence). CDR3 loop: CASSLVLGQGAFEQYF. The DNA of the CDR3 is TGTGCCAGCAGTTTAGTTTTGGGACAGGGGGCCTTCGAGCAGTACTTC.

The chain carries TRBV19 and TRBJ2-1; D call uncertain. The germline V gene encodes CDR1 LNHDA and CDR2 SQIVND (reference sequence). Trimming removed 6 bases from V and 6 bases from J, with 12 bases in between. The CDR3 spans 13 residues. The CDR3 DNA is TGTGCCAGTAGCCCCTGGGCGACCAATGAGCAGTTCTTC. It codes for CASSPWATNEQFF. The whole variable domain, filled in from reference TRBV19 and TRBJ2-1, reads DGGITQSPKYLFRKEGQNVTLSCEQNLNHDAMYWYRQDPGQGLRLIYYSQIVNDFQKGDIAEGYSVSREKKESFPLTVTSAQKNPTAFYLCASSPWATNEQFFGPGTRLTVL.

This clone was observed once. The chain couples TRBV7-9 to TRBJ2-3; 12 nucleotides agree with TRBD2. The CDR3 has 18 amino acids. CDR1 and CDR2 from the germline V gene are SEHNR and FQNEAQ (reference sequence). Unmatched junction bases numbered 11, after V lost 7 bases and J lost 0 bases. The CDR3 region has the DNA TGTGCCAGCACCCCGCTAGCGGGAGGGGACCGTAGCACAGATACGCAGTATTTT. Its protein is CASTPLAGGDRSTDTQYF. Variable domain in full (rest from reference TRBV7-9 and TRBJ2-3): DTGVSQNPRHKITKRGQNVTFRCDPISEHNRLYWYRQTLGQGPEFLTYFQNEAQLEKSRLLSDRFSAERPKGSFSTLEIQRTEQGDSAMYLCASTPLAGGDRSTDTQYFGPGTRLTVL.

The CDR3 reads CASSSLAEATNEQFF. DNA for the CDR3: TGTGCCAGCAGTTCCCTAGCGGAAGCTACGAATGAGCAGTTCTTC. The rearrangement joins TRBV28 to TRBJ2-1, with 7 bases aligning to TRBD2. Germline CDR1 and CDR2: MDHEN and SYDVKM. V lost 4 bases and J lost 7; bases outside the gene matches: 10. This CDR3 is built from 15 residues.

CDR3 protein: CASSGLMRTGEQYF. The DNA of the CDR3 is TGTGCCAGCTCGGGCCTGATGAGGACGGGAGAGCAGTACTTC. V gene TRBV6-5 combines with J gene TRBJ2-7, with D possibly being TRBD2 (5 bases). Per the germline V gene, CDR1 is MNHEY and CDR2 is SVGAGI. The CDR3 is made up of 14 amino acids. V lost 8 bases to trimming and J lost 7 bases, with 21 bases between them.

This chain uses TRBV19 with TRBJ2-7, with a weak D call TRBD2 (5 bases). Per germline, CDR1 LNHDA and CDR2 SQIVND (reference sequence). V was cut by 10 bases and J by 0 bases, with 16 bases left in between. CDR3 length equals 14 residues. CDR3 bases: TGTGCCACCCGATTCCAAGCGGCCTCCTACGAGCAGTACTTC. Its translation is CATRFQAASYEQYF.

The chain couples TRBV9 to TRBJ1-4; D is uncertain. The CDR3 covers 12 residues. The germline V gene encodes CDR1 SGDLS and CDR2 YYNGEE. Trimming removed 3 bases at V and 10 bases at J, with 10 bases between. CDR3 protein: CASSDDFGKLFF. The CDR3 DNA reads as TGTGCCAGCAGCGACGATTTTGGAAAACTGTTTTTT.

For this clone: This sample includes further DNA sequences coding for the same CDR3. This sequence joins TRBV19 and TRBJ2-1, with TRBD2 identical over 11 bases. V dropped 4 bases and J dropped 7; count of bases not matched to a gene: 0. The germline V gene encodes CDR1 LNHDA and CDR2 SQIVND (reference sequence). CDR3 length: 13 amino acids. The CDR3 protein is CASSRLAGNEQFF. The CDR3 DNA reads as TGTGCCAGTAGTAGACTAGCGGGAAATGAGCAGTTCTTC.

The V and J genes are TRBV9 and TRBJ2-2; the match to TRBD1 covers 9 bases. The CDR3 spans 17 residues. CDR1 is SGDLS, CDR2 YYNGEE, per germline. J lost 1 base, V lost 0 bases, and 4 bases had no gene match. CDR3 nucleotide sequence: TGTGCCAGCAGCGTAGTGCGGGACAGGGTGAACACCGGGGAGCTGTTTTTT. Translated: CASSVVRDRVNTGELFF. Drawing the rest from reference TRBV9 and TRBJ2-2, the complete variable domain is DSGVTQTPKHLITATGQRVTLRCSPRSGDLSVYWYQQSLDQGLQFLIQYYNGEERAKGNILERFSAQQFPDLHSELNLSSLELGDSALYFCASSVVRDRVNTGELFFGEGSRLTVL.

J is TRBJ2-5 and V is TRBV28; D gene unclear. CDR1 MDHEN and CDR2 SYDVKM come from the germline V gene. The germline V and J ends were trimmed by 8 bases and 4 bases, with 8 bases remaining between them. This CDR3 spans 11 amino acids. In DNA, the CDR3 is TGTGCCAGCCGAACCTTAGAGACCCAGTACTTC. Translated: CASRTLETQYF.

The CDR3 nucleotides are TGTGCCAGCAGCGGGCACACCACAGATACGCAGTATTTT. This encodes CASSGHTTDTQYF. This chain joins TRBV7-9 and TRBJ2-3; D not resolved. This CDR3 comprises 13 residues. V dropped 5 bases and J dropped 2 bases, with 8 bases sitting between them. Germline V lookup: CDR1 SEHNR, CDR2 FQNEAQ (reference sequence).

The chain has TRBV7-9 and TRBJ2-1, with 9 bases matching TRBD2. Trimming removed 5 bases from V and 14 bases from J; junction bases left unmatched: 16. The CDR3 totals 15 residues. Germline CDR1 SEHNR, CDR2 FQNEAQ (reference sequence). The CDR3 nucleotides are TGTGCCAGCAGCCCGACTAGCGGCTATCTGCAAGATGAGTTCTTC. Its translation: CASSPTSGYLQDEFF.

V usage is TRBV15 and J usage is TRBJ1-4, with TRBD1 matching 7 bases. Germline lookup yields CDR1 LNHNV and CDR2 YYDKDF (reference sequence). The CDR3 is 15 amino acids. V was pared by 4 bases and J by 2 bases, with 4 bases of the junction left unmatched. CDR3 sequence: CATSNRGQTNEKLFF. In DNA form, the CDR3 reads TGTGCCACCAGCAATAGGGGGCAGACTAATGAAAAACTGTTTTTT.

The genes are TRBV6-5 and TRBJ2-7; TRBD1 matches at 8 bases. Trimming took 7 bases from V and 3 from J; bases not matched to a gene: 8. The CDR3 contains 14 residues. Germline V gives CDR1 MNHEY, CDR2 SVGAGI. This CDR3 reads CASTLDRVHYEQYF. The CDR3 nucleotides are TGTGCCAGCACCTTGGACAGGGTGCACTACGAGCAGTACTTC.

This rearrangement joins TRBV27 to TRBJ1-1; D is unclear. Trimming removed 4 bases at V and 5 bases at J, with 8 bases between. The CDR3 has 12 amino acids. Germline CDR1 is MNHEY and CDR2 is SMNVEV (reference sequence). CDR3 nucleotide sequence: TGTGCCAGCAGTTCTCGATGGACTGAAGCTTTCTTT. Its protein is CASSSRWTEAFF.

The count of this clone is one. The V call is TRBV5-6, the J call TRBJ2-4; 8 bases are a match to TRBD2. The J segment lost 7 bases and the V segment lost 4 bases, leaving 10 bases of the junction unmatched. Looked up from germline, CDR1 is SGHDT and CDR2 is YYEEEE. The CDR3 contains 15 residues. CDR3 sequence reads: CASSASGLGGNIQYF. CDR3 bases: TGTGCCAGCAGCGCGTCGGGACTAGGGGGGAACATTCAGTACTTC.

V is TRBV25-1 and J is TRBJ1-2, with D perhaps matching TRBD1 (6 bases). The CDR3 is 14 amino acids. V lost 3 bases to trimming and J lost 7 bases, with 15 bases between them. Germline lookup yields CDR1 MGHDK and CDR2 SYGVNS. CDR3 nucleotide sequence: TGTGCCAGCAGTGAGGGACACCTCTTTAGTGGCTACACCTTC. Its translation: CASSEGHLFSGYTF.

The chain has TRBV7-9 and TRBJ2-6; TRBD1 or TRBD2 may be the D gene (5 bases each). CDR1 SEHNR and CDR2 FQNEAQ come from the germline V gene (reference sequence). The V and J ends lost 4 bases and 5 bases respectively, with 12 bases between them. This CDR3 region has 15 residues. CDR3 protein: CASSYGTLRANVLTF. The CDR3 DNA follows: TGTGCCAGCAGCTACGGGACGCTCAGGGCCAACGTCCTGACTTTC.

V gene TRBV5-1 combines with J gene TRBJ1-3; unclear D gene. CDR1 SGHRS and CDR2 YFSETQ come from the germline V gene. The CDR3 consists of 15 residues. Trimming removed 7 bases from V and 0 bases from J, with 14 bases in between. CDR3 in DNA: TGCGCCAGCGGAGCGGGCCCAAGCTCTGGAAACACCATATATTTT. Its protein product is CASGAGPSSGNTIYF.

V usage is TRBV4-1 and J usage is TRBJ1-2, with D possibly matching TRBD1 (6 bases). The germline CDR1 and CDR2 sequences are MGHRA and YSYEKL. The ends were cut back, 3 bases at V and 7 bases at J, with 18 bases in the middle. The CDR3 runs to 15 residues. In DNA form, the CDR3 reads TGCGCCAGCAGCCACATACCGGGACAAGGGCCTGGCTACACCTTC. Its translation: CASSHIPGQGPGYTF.

This clone is a singleton in its sample. The gene calls are TRBV27 and TRBJ2-3, with 8 bases that match TRBD1. Germline CDR1 MNHEY, CDR2 SMNVEV (reference sequence). This CDR3 contains 16 residues. The junction had 11 bases not matched to a gene; V was cut back by 5 bases and J by 4 bases. As DNA, the CDR3 is TGTGCCAGCAGTCCCCGGGGCAGGGGGCTCGCAGATACGCAGTATTTT. Protein sequence: CASSPRGRGLADTQYF.

Of note for this clone: The same CDR3 can be traced to other DNA sequences in this sample. The chain employs TRBV9 and TRBJ2-1, with D perhaps matching TRBD1 (6 bases). V dropped 2 bases and J dropped 3 bases, with 12 bases sitting between them. Germline CDR1 is SGDLS and CDR2 is YYNGEE. The CDR3 consists of 15 residues. CDR3 coding DNA: TGTGCCAGCAGCGTTGGGGCAGGGGACTACAATGAGCAGTTCTTC. This encodes CASSVGAGDYNEQFF.